This entry lists 25 T cell receptor beta chains sequenced from one sample in a study of blood T cell repertoires in COVID-19. The assay was immunoSEQ multiplex PCR, and TCRdb's table has in-frame clones only and misses some. The table has about 400,000 clones, roughly 90% seen once. Sequencing was done on a sample of PBMCs or T cells enriched from blood (not recorded which). The receptors were sampled from a woman aged 40 to 50 with acute COVID-19.

This chain connects TRBV20-1 to TRBJ2-5; D might be TRBD1 (6 bases). The CDR3 is 15 residues long. Germline assignment: CDR1 DFQATT and CDR2 SNEGSKA (reference sequence). V was shortened by 3 bases and J by 0 bases, with 14 bases between the two germline ends. The CDR3 DNA is TGCAGTGCTAGTAGGGTCAGGACAGACCAAGAGACCCAGTACTTC. Amino acids: CSASRVRTDQETQYF.

This clone was seen more than once but under ten times. V is TRBV7-9 and J is TRBJ2-7; 8 positions agree with TRBD1. V was pared by 1 base and J by 5 bases, with 4 bases of the junction left unmatched. The CDR3 is made up of 14 amino acids. The germline gives CDR1 SEHNR, CDR2 FQNEAQ (reference sequence). The CDR3 DNA is TGTGCCAGCAGCTTAGGACAGGGGTTCCACGAGCAGTACTTC. It translates to CASSLGQGFHEQYF.

DNA for the CDR3: TGTGCCAGCAGTTTATCAGGGGACTATGGCTACACCTTC. This translates into CASSLSGDYGYTF. The chain carries TRBV27 and TRBJ1-2; D might be TRBD1 (5 bases). The length of the CDR3 is 13 residues. Germline-derived CDR1 and CDR2 are MNHEY and SMNVEV (reference sequence). The V end lost 0 bases, the J end lost 3 bases, and 5 bases lay between the germline ends.

V is TRBV2 and J is TRBJ2-3; 9 bases fit TRBD2. This CDR3 is built from 18 residues. The germline V gene has CDR1 SNHLY and CDR2 FYNNEI. After removal of 8 bases from V and 4 bases from J, the junction contained 19 bases not matched to a gene. For the CDR3, the DNA is TGTGCCAGCCGGCGACTTCCCGGGCTAGCGGGGCCCGCAGATACGCAGTATTTT. It yields the protein CASRRLPGLAGPADTQYF.

The V and J genes are TRBV7-8 and TRBJ1-1; D is ambiguous. This CDR3 is built from 13 residues. Germline CDR1 is SGHVS and CDR2 is FQNEAQ. Trimming pared 3 bases from V and 0 bases from J, leaving 5 bases between. CDR3 protein: CASSFRMNTEAFF. CDR3 coding DNA: TGTGCCAGCAGCTTTCGTATGAACACTGAAGCTTTCTTT.

The V and J genes are TRBV4-1 and TRBJ2-3; 8 bases are shared with TRBD2. J was trimmed by 1 base and V by 4 bases; bases with no gene match: 7. The length of the CDR3 is 16 residues. The germline CDR1 and CDR2 sequences are MGHRA and YSYEKL. As DNA, the CDR3 is TGCGCCAGCAGCCCGCCGGGACTAGGAGGCACAGATACGCAGTATTTT. This codes for CASSPPGLGGTDTQYF.

The chain joins TRBV6-5 to TRBJ1-1; the D is unclear. V was clipped by 4 bases and J by 0 bases, with 6 bases between them. The length of the CDR3 is 13 residues. Germline V gene data show CDR1 as MNHEY and CDR2 as SVGAGI. The CDR3 region has the DNA TGTGCCAGCAGTTCCCAATTGAACACTGAAGCTTTCTTT. This sequence encodes CASSSQLNTEAFF.

This sequence joins TRBV19 and TRBJ2-1; 12 bases are a match to TRBD2. J lost 6 bases, V lost 3 bases, and 3 bases had no gene match. Germline V gene data show CDR1 as LNHDA and CDR2 as SQIVND (reference sequence). This CDR3 is 15 amino acids long. The DNA of the CDR3 is TGTGCCAGTAGTATTGCTAGCGGGGGGGCCAATGAGCAGTTCTTC. Translated, it gives CASSIASGGANEQFF.

The chain carries TRBV15 and TRBJ1-4; 7 bases map to TRBD1. This CDR3 is built from 15 residues. Germline V gene data show CDR1 as LNHNV and CDR2 as YYDKDF (reference sequence). Trimming at V came to 6 bases and at J to 5 bases, leaving 9 bases not matched to a gene. CDR3 region: CATRIRQGSNEKLFF. DNA of the CDR3: TGTGCCACCAGAATACGACAGGGTTCGAATGAAAAACTGTTTTTT. Combining the CDR3 with reference TRBV15 and TRBJ1-4 gives the whole variable domain DAMVIQNPRYQVTQFGKPVTLSCSQTLNHNVMYWYQQKSSQAPKLLFHYYDKDFNNEADTPDNFQSRRPNTSFCFLDIRSPGLGDTAMYLCATRIRQGSNEKLFFGSGTQLSVL.

V and J are TRBV7-9 and TRBJ1-6; TRBD1 might be the D (6 bases). V was pared by 1 base and J by 10 bases, with 23 bases between. Per the germline V gene, CDR1 is SEHNR and CDR2 is FQNEAQ (reference sequence). The CDR3 is made up of 18 amino acids. In DNA, the CDR3 is TGTGCCAGCAGCTTAGGGCTCTGGCGGCAGGGGATTGGATCACCCCTCCACTTT. Amino acids: CASSLGLWRQGIGSPLHF.

The genes are TRBV30 and TRBJ1-2; possibly TRBD1 for D (6 bases). The CDR3 consists of 13 residues. The germline V and J ends were trimmed by 3 bases and 4 bases, with 12 bases remaining between them. Germline V gives CDR1 GTSNPN, CDR2 SVGIG (reference sequence). This CDR3 reads CAWSPGAFYGYTF. The CDR3 DNA reads as TGTGCCTGGAGCCCAGGGGCTTTCTATGGCTACACCTTC.

This chain links TRBV29-1 with TRBJ1-1; TRBD1 might be the D (5 bases). Germline V gene lookup returns CDR1 SQVTM and CDR2 ANQGSEA. The CDR3 spans 10 residues. The CDR3 is CSSGYTEAFF. The DNA for the CDR3 is TGCAGTTCAGGGTACACTGAAGCTTTCTTT.

The CDR3 loop reads CASSVAHTGMDGYTF. CDR3 in DNA: TGTGCCAGCAGCGTAGCTCATACAGGGATGGATGGCTACACCTTC. The chain uses TRBV9 and TRBJ1-2, with D possibly being TRBD1 (6 bases). The V end lost 0 bases, the J end lost 6 bases, and 15 bases lay between the germline ends. Germline-derived CDR1 and CDR2 are SGDLS and YYNGEE. This CDR3 is 15 amino acids long.

The chain uses TRBV6-4 and TRBJ1-1, with unresolved D. V shed 3 bases and J shed 4 bases, with 12 bases lying between them. The CDR3 loop spans 14 amino acids. Germline V gene lookup returns CDR1 MRHNA and CDR2 SNTAGT. The CDR3 loop reads CASSESNRGTEAFF. CDR3 bases: TGTGCCAGCAGTGAGTCAAATCGGGGCACTGAAGCTTTCTTT.

The chain is built from TRBV18 and TRBJ2-7; D call uncertain. Germline V gene sequence: CDR1 KGHSH, CDR2 LQKENI. The CDR3 is made up of 16 amino acids. Trimming shortened V by 1 base and J by 6 bases, and 19 bases separated the two germline ends. CDR3 in amino acids: CASSPLPSLLKGEQYF. For the CDR3, the DNA is TGTGCCAGCTCACCACTACCCTCTTTACTAAAAGGCGAGCAGTACTTC.

The table lists this clone with a few counts. The chain employs TRBV5-4 and TRBJ1-1, with D unresolved. V was trimmed by 0 bases and J by 1 base, leaving 10 bases between them. Germline V gene lookup returns CDR1 SGHNT and CDR2 YYREEE (reference sequence). This CDR3 region has 15 residues. CDR3 in amino acids: CASSLDRPRNTEAFF. The CDR3 DNA follows: TGTGCCAGCAGCTTGGACAGACCCCGGAACACTGAAGCTTTCTTT.

The chain combines TRBV18 with TRBJ1-2; the D is unclear. The V end lost 0 bases, the J end lost 5 bases, and 16 bases lay between the germline ends. Per germline, CDR1 KGHSH and CDR2 LQKENI. The CDR3 runs to 16 residues. CDR3 bases: TGTGCCAGCTCACCACCCCCCCAGACTGAGGTTTATGGCTACACCTTC. This translates into CASSPPPQTEVYGYTF.

The rearrangement joins TRBV2 to TRBJ1-5, with 9 nucleotides matching TRBD1. This CDR3 has 14 amino acids. From germline, CDR1 is SNHLY and CDR2 FYNNEI. V dropped 6 bases and J dropped 6; count of bases not matched to a gene: 6. This CDR3 reads CASSGQGSGQPQHF. CDR3 nucleotides: TGTGCCAGCAGCGGACAGGGGTCGGGTCAGCCCCAGCATTTT. Using reference TRBV2 and TRBJ1-5 for the parts outside the CDR3, the full variable domain is EPEVTQTPSHQVTQMGQEVILRCVPISNHLYFYWYRQILGQKVEFLVSFYNNEISEKSEIFDDQFSVERPDGSNFTLKIRSTKLEDSAMYFCASSGQGSGQPQHFGDGTRLSIL.

The chain joins TRBV20-1 to TRBJ2-5; D uncertain. CDR1 is DFQATT and CDR2 is SNEGSKA in the germline V gene (reference sequence). CDR3 size: 11 residues. Deletions cut 5 bases from V and 3 bases from J, with 7 bases between. For the CDR3, the DNA is TGCAGTGCTGACTTAAAAGAGACCCAGTACTTC. Its translation is CSADLKETQYF.

Points on this clone: Other DNA sequences from this sample encode an identical CDR3 as well. The chain links TRBV12-3 or TRBV12-4 to TRBJ2-2; D possibly corresponds to TRBD2 (6 bases). This CDR3 contains 13 residues. The V gene lost 3 bases and the J gene lost 5 bases, with 7 bases spanning the gap. The CDR3 nucleotides read TGTGCCAGCAGTTTCGGAGGGACCGGGGAGCTGTTTTTT. Translated: CASSFGGTGELFF.

This clone was counted a single time. This sequence joins TRBV7-2 and TRBJ2-7, with TRBD2 matching 12 bases. CDR1 and CDR2 (germline): SGHTA, FQGNSA. J was trimmed by 5 bases and V by 5 bases; bases with no gene match: 10. This CDR3 is built from 16 residues. The CDR3 is CASSPQTSGGSHEQYF. DNA for the CDR3: TGTGCCAGCAGCCCCCAGACTAGCGGGGGTTCCCACGAGCAGTACTTC.

This sequence joins TRBV5-8 and TRBJ1-5, with unresolved D. V gave up 4 bases and J gave up 4 bases, with 9 bases separating them. The CDR3 consists of 13 residues. Looked up from germline, CDR1 is SGHTS and CDR2 is YDEGEE. CDR3 residues: CASSREVNQPQHF. For the CDR3, the DNA is TGTGCCAGCAGCCGGGAGGTTAATCAGCCCCAGCATTTT.

The chain combines TRBV9 with TRBJ2-1; 7 bases are a match to TRBD1. Trimming took 0 bases from V and 6 from J; bases not matched to a gene: 6. This CDR3 region has 15 residues. From germline, CDR1 is SGDLS and CDR2 YYNGEE. The CDR3 DNA follows: TGTGCCAGCAGCGTAGAGGGCAGGGGGAGCAATGAGCAGTTCTTC. Its translation: CASSVEGRGSNEQFF.

This clone was found a few times. The V gene is TRBV20-1, the J gene TRBJ1-3; D remains unclear. The germline V gene encodes CDR1 DFQATT and CDR2 SNEGSKA (reference sequence). The germline V and J ends were trimmed by 3 bases and 3 bases, with 9 bases remaining between them. CDR3 length equals 13 residues. CDR3 nucleotides: TGCAGTGCTAGTGCCGCTAGTGGAAACACCATATATTTT. Translation: CSASAASGNTIYF.

The chain is built from TRBV24-1 and TRBJ1-3; 10 nucleotides match TRBD1. V gave up 0 bases and J gave up 2 bases; unmatched junction bases: 15. CDR1 and CDR2 (germline): KGHDR, SFDVKD. The CDR3 covers 21 residues. CDR3 loop: CATSDLEPGTGVGPTGNTIYF. DNA of the CDR3: TGTGCCACCAGTGATTTGGAGCCCGGGACAGGGGTAGGGCCGACTGGAAACACCATATATTTT.